The rows below give T cell receptor beta chains drawn from one sample of a study. TCRdb passed the 5' RACE reads through MiXCR, listing each CDR3 protein once. The table has under 60,000 distinct CDR3 sequences, 25% to 35% seen once; the top ten hold 2.1%. Specimen: naive CD4+ T cells sorted from blood. These receptors were obtained from a female donor with breast cancer. Each CDR3 is given with its conserved first and last residue. A D gene is named only where the DNA matches it firmly. Rows give clone size only sometimes, using once, few, many, or a class for an expanded clone.

14	TRBV20-1	.	TRBJ1-1	.	TGCAGTGCAGAATCGGGCAGGGGAGACACTGAAGCTTTCTTT	CSAESGRGDTEAFF
14	TRBV5-1	.	TRBJ2-2	.	TGCGCCAGCAGCTTGGATTATAGTGGAGGGGAGCTGTTTTTT	CASSLDYSGGELFF
14	TRBV2	TRBD1	TRBJ1-4	.	TGTGCCAGCAGTGTCCAGGGGGCGCGAGAAAAACTGTTTTTT	CASSVQGAREKLFF
18	TRBV9	TRBD2	TRBJ2-3	few	TGTGCCAGCAGCGTAGGGACTAGCGGGAGGGTCGGCACAGATACGCAGTATTTT	CASSVGTSGRVGTDTQYF
14	TRBV4-2	TRBD1	TRBJ1-1	.	TGTGCCAGCGGGGATGGGACAGACAGGGGGATGGCTTCCTTT	CASGDGTDRGMASF
15	TRBV6-5	.	TRBJ1-2	.	TGTGCCAGCAGTCGACGACAGGTTCTGGACTATGGCTACACCTTC	CASSRRQVLDYGYTF
14	TRBV12-3/TRBV12-4	TRBD1	TRBJ1-5	many	TGTGCCAGCAGCACGCACAGGGGCGATCAGCCCCAGCATTTT	CASSTHRGDQPQHF
13	TRBV11-2	.	TRBJ1-1	.	TGTGCCAGCACAACCCGAGGGGGCACTGAAGCTTTCTTT	CASTTRGGTEAFF
18	TRBV6-1	TRBD1	TRBJ1-2	.	TGTGCCAGCAGTGGACAGGGGGCGCTTAGCACCGCCCCCTATGGCTACACCTTC	CASSGQGALSTAPYGYTF
13	TRBV2	TRBD1	TRBJ2-3	few	TGTGCCAGCAGCGAACAGGGGGCGGATACGCAGTATTTT	CASSEQGADTQYF
15	TRBV9	.	TRBJ2-3	few	TGTGCCAGCAGCGTAGGTAGCGCGGTCGCAGATACGCAGTATTTT	CASSVGSAVADTQYF
13	TRBV30	.	TRBJ1-1	few	TGTGCCTGGAGTGTACTCGATGGGACTGAAGCTTTCTTT	CAWSVLDGTEAFF
15	TRBV4-1	TRBD2	TRBJ2-5	.	TGCGCCAGCAGCCTCAGCTGGGGGGGGCAAGAGACCCAGTACTTC	CASSLSWGGQETQYF
15	TRBV6-5	.	TRBJ1-1	few	TGTGCCAGCAGTTCCCGACAGCCGGCGAACACTGAAGCTTTCTTT	CASSSRQPANTEAFF
14	TRBV6-5	.	TRBJ1-2	.	TGTGCCAGCAGTTCGGGGGGAACCTCAAGCGGCTACACCTTC	CASSSGGTSSGYTF
16	TRBV25-1	TRBD2	TRBJ2-5	many	TGTGCCAGCAGTAGTTCTAGCGGGGGGATCCTAGAGACCCAGTACTTC	CASSSSSGGILETQYF
16	TRBV13	TRBD2	TRBJ2-7	.	TGTGCCAGCAGCTTACGGACTAGCGCTAAATATTACGAGCAGTACTTC	CASSLRTSAKYYEQYF
14	TRBV15	.	TRBJ1-2	.	TGTGCCACCGCGGACCGGGGGTTTGGCTATGGCCACACCTTC	CATADRGFGYGHTF
14	TRBV20-1	.	TRBJ2-7	.	TGCAGTGCTAGAACCCCCAATACGCCCTACGAGCAGTACTTC	CSARTPNTPYEQYF
13	TRBV6-5	.	TRBJ2-5	many	TGTGCCAGCAGTTACTCCTGGGAAGAGACCCAGTACTTC	CASSYSWEETQYF
13	TRBV20-1	.	TRBJ2-5	.	TGCAGTGCTAGAGGGCAGCCACAAGAGACCCAGTACTTC	CSARGQPQETQYF
15	TRBV6-5	.	TRBJ2-2	.	TGTGCCAGCACCCCCGAAGAAATGGCCACCGGGGAGCTGTTTTTT	CASTPEEMATGELFF
15	TRBV6-6	TRBD1	TRBJ2-3	many	TGTGCCAGTGTTAAACGGACAGGTGGCACAGATACGCAGTATTTT	CASVKRTGGTDTQYF
13	TRBV5-6	.	TRBJ1-1	few	TGTGCCAGCAGCTTGAGGAGGAATACTGAAGCTTTCTTT	CASSLRRNTEAFF
15	TRBV4-2	.	TRBJ2-3	.	TGTGCCGGCAGCCAAGACGGTTCCCTCACAGATACGCAGTATTTT	CAGSQDGSLTDTQYF
12	TRBV12-3/TRBV12-4	.	TRBJ2-1	.	TGTGCCAGCAGCCTCCAAGACAATGAGCAGTTCTTC	CASSLQDNEQFF
15	TRBV5-1	TRBD1	TRBJ1-1	few	TGCGCCAGCAGCTTGGGGGTACAGGGGAAGACTGAAGCTTTCTTT	CASSLGVQGKTEAFF
12	TRBV20-1	.	TRBJ2-1	.	TGCAGTGCTAGAAGGGGGGGTAATGAGCAGTTCTTC	CSARRGGNEQFF
18	TRBV4-2	.	TRBJ2-3	few	TGTGCCAGCAGCCAAGATTTCCGGAGCCGAGGGGAAACAGATACGCAGTATTTT	CASSQDFRSRGETDTQYF
12	TRBV7-6	.	TRBJ2-1	many	TGTGCCACCCAAGGAGTGGACAATGAGCAGTTCTTC	CATQGVDNEQFF
15	TRBV7-2	.	TRBJ2-1	.	TGTGCCAGCAGCTTATGGTCGCGCTCCTACAATGAGCAGTTCTTC	CASSLWSRSYNEQFF
13	TRBV20-1	.	TRBJ2-1	.	TGCAGTGAAAGGGCAGGGACGGGGAATGAGCAGTTCTTC	CSERAGTGNEQFF
14	TRBV28	.	TRBJ1-1	few	TGTGCCAGCAGTCGAGGGTCCGTGAGTCGGAAGGCTTTCTTT	CASSRGSVSRKAFF
12	TRBV9	.	TRBJ1-1	medium-sized	TGTGCCAGCAGCGAAGGAGGCACTGAAGCTTTCTTT	CASSEGGTEAFF
14	TRBV20-1	.	TRBJ1-6	.	TGCAGTGCTAGGAATAGGCAAGGCAATTCACCCCTCCACTTT	CSARNRQGNSPLHF
13	TRBV5-1	.	TRBJ2-7	few	TGCGCCAGCGAGGCAGACGGCTCCTACGAGCAGTACTTC	CASEADGSYEQYF
13	TRBV27	.	TRBJ1-1	.	TGTGCCAGCAGGGGGCTTGGGAGCACTGAAGCTTTCTTT	CASRGLGSTEAFF
18	TRBV5-1	TRBD2	TRBJ2-5	.	TGCGCCAGCAGCTCCATTTCGACTAGCGGGAGCCCCGCGGAGACCCAGTACTTC	CASSSISTSGSPAETQYF
15	TRBV4-2	.	TRBJ1-4	once	TGTGCCGGCAGCCAAGATAGGGGGGGTGTTGAAAAACTGTTTTTT	CAGSQDRGGVEKLFF
16	TRBV5-1	.	TRBJ2-7	.	TGCGCCAGCAGCTTGGGGGGACTTGGGAGCTCCTACGAGCAGTACTTC	CASSLGGLGSSYEQYF
17	TRBV24-1	.	TRBJ2-1	few	TGTGCCACCAGTGACCCCCAACCAGAACTGGGCTACAATGAGCAGTTCTTC	CATSDPQPELGYNEQFF
16	TRBV4-2	TRBD1	TRBJ2-1	.	TGTGCCAGCAGCCAAGACTGGACAGGGGCAATCGATGAGCAGTTCTTC	CASSQDWTGAIDEQFF
13	TRBV7-2	.	TRBJ1-1	.	TGTGCCAGCAGCGGGGGTGTGAGCACTGAAGCTTTCTTT	CASSGGVSTEAFF
15	TRBV20-1	.	TRBJ2-1	.	TGCAGTGCTCCTTTCTCCGGGGGTAGGGGGAATGAGCAGTTCTTC	CSAPFSGGRGNEQFF
16	TRBV3-1	.	TRBJ2-3	.	TGTGCCAGCAGCCAAGATCTGGGGAAGAGGACAGATACGCAGTATTTT	CASSQDLGKRTDTQYF
14	TRBV20-1	TRBD1	TRBJ1-6	many	TGCAGTGCTAGGAGACAGGGGCGGAATTCACCCCTCCACTTT	CSARRQGRNSPLHF
14	TRBV6-1	TRBD2	TRBJ2-3	.	TGTGCCAGCAGTGCCGGGACTAGCACCAATACGCAGTATTTT	CASSAGTSTNTQYF
13	TRBV20-1	TRBD2	TRBJ2-1	.	TGCAGTTACGTGCGGGGGGGAGAAAATGAGCAGTTCTTC	CSYVRGGENEQFF
12	TRBV9	.	TRBJ2-7	few	TGTGCCAGCAGCTCCAGTATCCACGAGCAGTACTTC	CASSSSIHEQYF
17	TRBV7-6	.	TRBJ2-1	few	TGTGCCAGCAGCTTAGTTGGCGGCGGGACCTCCTACAATGAGCAGTTCTTC	CASSLVGGGTSYNEQFF
16	TRBV7-9	TRBD2	TRBJ2-1	few	TGTGCCAGCAGCCCAAGTAGCGGGATTGGTTACAATGAGCAGTTCTTC	CASSPSSGIGYNEQFF
14	TRBV6-2/TRBV6-3	TRBD1	TRBJ1-1	.	TGTGCCAGCAGTTTTCCTGGACAGGGCCCTGAAGCTTTCTTT	CASSFPGQGPEAFF
12	TRBV6-2/TRBV6-3	.	TRBJ2-7	medium-sized	TGTGCCAGCAGTCTCGACCGGGCAGGGAAGTACTTC	CASSLDRAGKYF
10	TRBV20-1	.	TRBJ2-7	.	TGCAGTGCGGAACTCGAGGATCTGCACTTC	CSAELEDLHF
15	TRBV5-1	TRBD1	TRBJ2-5	few	TGCGCCAGCAACAAAGCCGGGACAGGACAAGAGACCCAGTACTTC	CASNKAGTGQETQYF